This T cell receptor beta chain comes out of a study of blood T cell repertoires in COVID-19. At the level of the study: The analysed material was cDNA or gDNA that came from T cells, B-cell-depleted T cells, or PBMCs.

Original data processing: How many nucleated cells were present was estimated from reference gene primer amplification. The method was immunoSEQ multiplex PCR; TCRdb's version includes in-frame clones alone and lacks a portion of them. The V and J calls and the clone size are those of that table, but D and trimming were determined from the DNA. The table has roughly 330,000 clones, about 85% seen once; the top ten hold approximately 5%. Clinical histories supplied by participants themselves formed the basis of cohort assignment. After removal of 4 bases from V and 0 bases from J, the junction contained 3 bases not matched to a gene. Per germline, CDR1 SGHTA and CDR2 FQGTGA. The CDR3 spans 18 residues.

V is TRBV7-3 and J is TRBJ2-2; 15 bases are a match to TRBD2. The sample taken for sequencing was PBMCs or T cells enriched from blood (not recorded which). This TCR came from a woman aged 25 to 39 who had recovered from COVID-19. CDR3 in amino acids: CASSSRTSGGANTGELFF. In DNA form, the CDR3 reads TGTGCCAGCAGCTCTCGGACTAGCGGGGGGGCGAACACCGGGGAGCTGTTTTTT.